This note documents a single T cell receptor beta chain sequence. Germline CDR1 and CDR2: SGHRS and YFSETQ. V lost 4 bases to trimming and J lost 2 bases, with 14 bases between them. This CDR3 comprises 15 residues. The sample comes from a study of shared clonotypes between healthy human individuals. Clones were read by immunoSEQ multiplex PCR, and TCRdb kept only the in-frame ones, dropping some. The data hold approximately 640,000 clones, with 90% observed a single time. The TCR was taken from a man younger than 35 in good health. Some clones in this sample may be carry-over from other donors' samples. Sequencing was done on a sample of memory CD8+ T cells from PBMCs. Documented subset: CD45RO+ cells pooled with CCR7-negative TemRA cells. The gene calls are TRBV5-1 and TRBJ2-3; tentatively, D is TRBD2 (7 bases). This chain's CDR3 is CASSPEGGITDTQYF. The DNA of the CDR3 is TGCGCCAGCAGCCCGGAGGGGGGGATCACAGATACGCAGTATTTT. The complete variable domain, with remaining parts taken from reference TRBV5-1 and TRBJ2-3, reads KAGVTQTPRYLIKTRGQQVTLSCSPISGHRSVSWYQQTPGQGLQFLFEYFSETQRNKGNFPGRFSGRQFSNSRSEMNVSTLELGDSALYLCASSPEGGITDTQYFGPGTRLTVL.